This TCR beta chain was sequenced for a study of CD8 T cells in ankylosing spondylitis. General study findings and limits: Seemingly distinctive of ankylosing spondylitis blood was a TCR beta motif formed by eight highly homologous variants. Existing reports had already noted some motif variants in reactive arthritis synovial fluid and blood. Matched ankylosing spondylitis synovial fluid reportedly contained a significantly enriched population of disease-linked clones.

Construction of TCR beta libraries was performed using quantitative 5'-RACE with molecular barcodes. TCRdb reprocessed the 5' RACE reads with MiXCR, giving one entry per CDR3 protein. Found here are around 770,000 distinct CDR3 sequences, 12% of them singletons; the top ten hold approximately 0.51%. CDR1 and CDR2 (germline): SQVTM, ANQGSEA. CDR3 length: 13 amino acids. V was clipped by 3 bases and J by 8 bases, with 16 bases between them. As concerns this clonotype: No antigen is known for it.

This chain joins TRBV29-1 and TRBJ1-2; no firm D call. Input material: blood, either unsorted or a sorted T cell fraction (not recorded which). This TCR came from a male donor with ankylosing spondylitis. The CDR3 reads CSVDSGSLGGYTF. DNA for the CDR3: TGCAGCGTTGATTCGGGTTCCCTGGGAGGCTACACCTTC.